A single sample gave rise to the 27 T cell receptor beta chains below, sequenced in a study of blood T cell repertoires in COVID-19. Assay used: immunoSEQ multiplex PCR; TCRdb lists only in-frame clones, some missing. The sample contains about 120,000 clones, about 83% of which appear only once. The sequencing sample was made of peripheral blood. These receptors came from a woman between 50 and 59 years old with acute or convalescent COVID-19.

The chain has TRBV6-5 and TRBJ2-5; D is perhaps TRBD2 (6 bases). This CDR3 is 14 amino acids long. V lost 5 bases and J 7 bases, leaving 17 bases between the germline ends. CDR1 and CDR2 (germline): MNHEY, SVGAGI. The CDR3 region is CASSRDPGVATQYF. The CDR3 DNA sequence: TGTGCCAGCAGTCGCGACCCGGGAGTGGCGACCCAGTACTTC.

V usage is TRBV5-1 and J usage is TRBJ1-2, with 9 bases aligning to TRBD1. CDR3 length: 13 residues. The ends lost 4 bases at V and 5 bases at J; junction bases unmatched: 3. CDR1 is SGHRS and CDR2 is YFSETQ in the germline V gene. For the CDR3, the DNA is TGCGCCAGCAGCACGGGACAGGGATATGGCTACACCTTC. Its translation is CASSTGQGYGYTF.

This clone was observed a single time. This chain connects TRBV7-6 to TRBJ2-2; 15 nucleotides match TRBD2. The junction had 10 bases not matched to a gene; V was cut back by 4 bases and J by 1 base. The CDR3 covers 20 residues. Germline values: CDR1 SGHVS, CDR2 FNYEAQ. The CDR3 sequence is CASSYSKGLAGGRNTGELFF. The CDR3 DNA follows: TGTGCCAGCAGCTACTCAAAGGGACTAGCGGGGGGCCGGAACACCGGGGAGCTGTTTTTT.

This clone was seen a few times. The chain employs TRBV12-5 and TRBJ1-6; D possibly corresponds to TRBD1 (5 bases). The CDR3 is 13 residues long. Germline V CDR1 and CDR2: LGHNT, FRNRAP. V gave up 6 bases and J gave up 9 bases, with 12 bases separating them. The chain's CDR3 is CASGIGVISPLHF. CDR3 coding DNA: TGTGCTAGTGGAATAGGGGTGATTTCACCCCTCCACTTT.

V usage is TRBV6-2 or TRBV6-3 and J usage is TRBJ2-2; the match to TRBD2 covers 9 bases. There are 20 residues in the CDR3. Germline CDR1 MNHEY, CDR2 SVGEGT. V dropped 2 bases and J dropped 4; count of bases not matched to a gene: 17. The CDR3 sequence is CASSYGAFVAGDVGTGELFF. CDR3 sequence (DNA): TGTGCCAGCAGTTACGGCGCTTTTGTAGCGGGGGATGTGGGCACCGGGGAGCTGTTTTTT.

This clone was seen just once. This chain uses TRBV6-6 with TRBJ2-5; tentatively, D is TRBD2 (5 bases). Trimming cost V 3 bases and J 5 bases, with 7 bases left between them. The CDR3 is 12 amino acids. The germline gives CDR1 MNHNY, CDR2 SVGAGI (reference sequence). CDR3 sequence: CASSYKRETQYF. For the CDR3, the DNA is TGTGCCAGCAGTTATAAGCGGGAGACCCAGTACTTC.

The J gene is TRBJ1-2, the V gene TRBV11-3; 7 positions agree with TRBD1. V lost 1 base, J lost 3 bases, and 2 bases stayed unmatched. The CDR3 is 14 residues long. Germline V gene sequence: CDR1 SGHNT, CDR2 YENEEA. CDR3 loop: CASSLGQGDYGYTF. The CDR3 DNA reads TGTGCCAGCAGCTTAGGGCAGGGGGACTATGGCTACACCTTC. The variable domain in full, with the rest retrieved from reference TRBV11-3 and TRBJ1-2, is EAGVVQSPRYKIIEKKQPVAFWCNPISGHNTLYWYLQNLGQGPELLIRYENEEAVDDSQLPKDRFSAERLKGVDSTLKIQPAELGDSAVYLCASSLGQGDYGYTFGSGTRLTVV.

This clone has just one count. The CDR3 protein is CASSGGLRHEQYF. In nucleotides, the CDR3 is TGTGCCAGCAGCGGCGGACTCCGCCACGAGCAGTACTTC. The chain couples TRBV9 to TRBJ2-7; the D gene is possibly TRBD2 (5 bases). This CDR3 has 13 residues. Germline V gene data show CDR1 as SGDLS and CDR2 as YYNGEE. V gave up 3 bases and J gave up 5 bases, with 12 bases separating them.

The rearrangement uses TRBV7-3 and TRBJ1-1; D uncertain. Looked up from germline, CDR1 is SGHTA and CDR2 is FQGTGA. The CDR3 contains 13 residues. V dropped 5 bases and J dropped 0 bases, with 7 bases sitting between them. CDR3 region: CASSLSMNTEAFF. The CDR3 DNA reads as TGTGCCAGCAGCCTATCGATGAACACTGAAGCTTTCTTT. The full variable domain, its missing parts supplied by reference TRBV7-3 and TRBJ1-1, is GAGVSQTPSNKVTEKGKYVELRCDPISGHTALYWYRQSLGQGPEFLIYFQGTGAADDSGLPNDRFFAVRPEGSVSTLKIQRTERGDSAVYLCASSLSMNTEAFFGQGTRLTVV.

The count of this clone is one. V gene TRBV29-1 combines with J gene TRBJ2-1; the D is unclear. Trimming removed 7 bases from V and 10 bases from J, with 14 bases in between. This CDR3 is 11 amino acids long. From germline, CDR1 is SQVTM and CDR2 ANQGSEA. CDR3 nucleotide sequence: TGCAGCGCCGGCTCCGCGATGGAGCAGTTCTTC. This translates into CSAGSAMEQFF.

The chain has TRBV30 and TRBJ2-1, with 10 bases aligning to TRBD2. Trimming removed 7 bases from V and 4 bases from J; junction bases left unmatched: 7. The CDR3 totals 14 residues. Germline V gene data show CDR1 as GTSNPN and CDR2 as SVGIG (reference sequence). The CDR3 sequence: CALSRTSGYNEQFF. DNA of the CDR3: TGTGCCTTATCCCGGACTAGCGGTTACAATGAGCAGTTCTTC.

This clone came up many times. The chain is built from TRBV29-1 and TRBJ2-3, with D maybe TRBD2 (5 bases). V was cut by 4 bases and J by 8 bases, with 19 bases left in between. CDR1 and CDR2 (germline): SQVTM, ANQGSEA. The CDR3 sequence is 14 residues long. The CDR3 sequence: CSVGAEAISGTQYF. CDR3 bases: TGCAGCGTTGGAGCGGAGGCTATATCCGGTACGCAGTATTTT.

This rearrangement joins TRBV3-1 (or the pseudogene TRBV3-2) to TRBJ1-2; D gene unclear. V was pared by 1 base and J by 6 bases, with 6 bases between. The CDR3 is made up of 12 amino acids. CDR1 is LGHDT, CDR2 YNNKEL, per germline (reference sequence). The DNA for the CDR3 is TGTGCCAGCAGCCAAGTAACGGATGGCTACACCTTC. As protein: CASSQVTDGYTF.

This sequence joins TRBV5-1 and TRBJ2-3; TRBD1 aligns across 7 bases. The CDR3 is 15 amino acids. The J segment lost 3 bases and the V segment lost 4 bases, leaving 8 bases of the junction unmatched. Per the germline V gene, CDR1 is SGHRS and CDR2 is YFSETQ. The CDR3 sequence is CASSKTDRETDTQYF. CDR3 in DNA: TGCGCCAGCAGCAAAACAGACAGGGAGACAGATACGCAGTATTTT.

This chain uses TRBV6-5 with TRBJ2-2; D might be TRBD2 (5 bases). V lost 0 bases and J 1 base, leaving 9 bases between the germline ends. The CDR3 has 16 residues. Germline-derived CDR1 and CDR2 are MNHEY and SVGAGI. CDR3 sequence (DNA): TGTGCCAGCAGTTACTCGATCCGGGGGAACACCGGGGAGCTGTTTTTT. It encodes CASSYSIRGNTGELFF.

This clone was observed a single time. The V gene is TRBV9, the J gene TRBJ2-3; a weak D match, TRBD2 (6 bases). CDR3 length: 14 amino acids. Trimming pared 2 bases from V and 4 bases from J, leaving 11 bases between. Per the germline V gene, CDR1 is SGDLS and CDR2 is YYNGEE. The CDR3 sequence is CASSVGTGPDTQYF. CDR3 sequence (DNA): TGTGCCAGCAGCGTGGGGACTGGACCAGATACGCAGTATTTT.

This rearrangement joins TRBV24-1 to TRBJ1-2; 10 positions agree with TRBD1. CDR1 and CDR2 from the germline V gene are KGHDR and SFDVKD. The V gene end was trimmed by 2 bases and the J gene end by 0 bases; junction bases not matched to a gene: 8. The CDR3 is 18 residues long. The CDR3 spells CATSDWTGGPPTNYGYTF. CDR3 sequence (DNA): TGTGCCACCAGTGATTGGACAGGGGGGCCCCCTACTAACTATGGCTACACCTTC.

The chain carries TRBV19 and TRBJ1-5, with D possibly matching TRBD1 (6 bases). The V gene's germline CDR1 is LNHDA and CDR2 SQIVND (reference sequence). The V end lost 8 bases, the J end lost 3 bases, and 14 bases lay between the germline ends. This CDR3 has 14 residues. The CDR3 DNA is TGTGCCAGTTATGCCAGGGGCGACAATCAGCCCCAGCATTTT. Residues: CASYARGDNQPQHF.

This chain uses TRBV29-1 with TRBJ1-1, with TRBD1 matching over 8 bases. CDR3 length equals 13 residues. J lost 6 bases, V lost 6 bases, and 9 bases had no gene match. The germline CDR1 and CDR2 sequences are SQVTM and ANQGSEA. The CDR3 sequence is CSVMTGEGAEAFF. The DNA of the CDR3 is TGCAGCGTGATGACAGGGGAGGGGGCTGAAGCTTTCTTT.

The chain uses TRBV11-3 and TRBJ2-3, with D unresolved. CDR1 and CDR2 from the germline V gene are SGHNT and YENEEA. Trimming took 1 base from V and 2 from J, leaving 4 bases between them. This CDR3 is 13 amino acids long. CDR3 amino acids: CASSLVNTDTQYF. Written as DNA, the CDR3 is TGTGCCAGCAGCTTAGTCAACACAGATACGCAGTATTTT.

This rearrangement joins TRBV10-3 to TRBJ2-7; 8 nucleotides align to TRBD2. The CDR3 length is 16 residues. The germline V gene has CDR1 ENHRY and CDR2 SYGVKD. With V trimmed by 5 bases and J by 1 base, 10 bases remained unmatched. The CDR3 nucleotides read TGTGCCATCAGTCCCTTACGGGTAGCGGGATCCTACGAGCAGTACTTC. Protein product: CAISPLRVAGSYEQYF.

The chain employs TRBV19 and TRBJ1-1; D is ambiguous. Trimming left V 3 bases short and J 2 bases short, with 10 bases between. The CDR3 loop spans 14 amino acids. Germline V gene lookup returns CDR1 LNHDA and CDR2 SQIVND (reference sequence). In DNA form, the CDR3 reads TGTGCCAGTAGTATGGCGGGCCCTAACACTGAAGCTTTCTTT. This sequence encodes CASSMAGPNTEAFF. Using reference TRBV19 and TRBJ1-1 for the parts outside the CDR3, the full variable domain is DGGITQSPKYLFRKEGQNVTLSCEQNLNHDAMYWYRQDPGQGLRLIYYSQIVNDFQKGDIAEGYSVSREKKESFPLTVTSAQKNPTAFYLCASSMAGPNTEAFFGQGTRLTVV.

This chain connects TRBV5-1 to TRBJ2-5; 12 nucleotides match TRBD1. The CDR3 consists of 22 residues. The J segment lost 5 bases and the V segment lost 2 bases, leaving 25 bases of the junction unmatched. Germline CDR1 SGHRS, CDR2 YFSETQ. Here the CDR3 DNA reads TGCGCCAGCAGCTTACGAGGGGGACAGGGGGCGCCAACAGGGGGCGCGCTTGAGACCCAGTACTTC. Amino acid sequence: CASSLRGGQGAPTGGALETQYF.

This clone was detected only once. J is TRBJ1-6 and V is TRBV4-1; D not resolved. V dropped 0 bases and J dropped 0 bases, with 12 bases sitting between them. The CDR3 consists of 18 residues. The germline V gene has CDR1 MGHRA and CDR2 YSYEKL. CDR3 DNA: TGCGCCAGCAGCCAAGACCCACTAAGTAGCTCCTATAATTCACCCCTCCACTTT. Translating gives CASSQDPLSSSYNSPLHF.

This clone was counted a single time. This chain uses TRBV10-2 with TRBJ2-2; 14 positions match TRBD2. Germline-derived CDR1 and CDR2 are WSHSY and SAAADI. This CDR3 spans 14 amino acids. With 8 bases clipped from V and 6 bases from J, the junction kept 2 bases outside the gene matches. The CDR3, as DNA: TGCGCCAGCCTGGGACTAGCGGGAGCCGGGGAGCTGTTTTTT. It is translated as CASLGLAGAGELFF.

This chain connects TRBV3-1 (or the pseudogene TRBV3-2) to TRBJ2-7; no clear D. CDR1 is LGHDT and CDR2 is YNNKEL in the germline V gene (reference sequence). Trimming left V 1 base short and J 6 bases short, with 7 bases between. The CDR3 has 12 residues. CDR3 bases: TGTGCCAGCAGCCAAGGTCGAGGCGAGCAGTACTTC. Encoded protein: CASSQGRGEQYF.

V usage is TRBV27 and J usage is TRBJ1-2, with TRBD1 identical over 11 bases. V trimming: 6 bases; J trimming: 5 bases; junction bases outside the gene matches: 11. This CDR3 is built from 16 residues. The germline V gene encodes CDR1 MNHEY and CDR2 SMNVEV (reference sequence). The DNA for the CDR3 is TGTGCCAGCAGCGGGACAGGGGGACCAAAGTGGTATGGCTACACCTTC. Translation gives CASSGTGGPKWYGYTF.